This T cell receptor beta chain was documented in a study of blood T cell repertoires in COVID-19 (dated by TCRdb to 2018 to 2021). For the study in its entirety: Samples covering the acute and convalescent phases of COVID-19 were provided by collaborators in the United States, Italy and Spain. Where HLA class I and class II types were available, the types were taken from metadata supplied by the sample provider, not from assay-based typing. A de-identified subject ID, COVID-19 status, age in years and sex were almost always included in the sample metadata. Samples were obtained from the ongoing ImmuneRACE study (first 160 participants) and from 1,254 subjects provided by 6 global collaborators. The repertoires were released in a freely available public database intended as a resource for research on the immune response to SARS-CoV-2. The material from the prospective study consisted of cDNA or gDNA derived from T cells, B-cell-depleted T cells, or PBMCs. Deeply sampled blood TCRbeta repertoires from subjects exposed to, actively infected with, or recovered from COVID-19 were included in the dataset. Study-wide findings and limitations: The amount of clinical and demographic metadata varied by source and participant and was provided uncurated.

TCRbeta CDR3 regions were amplified from genomic DNA by means of the immunoSEQ Assay, a bias-controlled multiplex PCR. Per the source publication's procedure: Nucleated cell counts per sample were estimated from amplification of reference gene primers within the assay. To quantify the absolute abundance of each unique TCRbeta CDR3 rearrangement, sequence reads were collapsed and filtered. For each sample, productive Simpson clonality was calculated as the square root of Simpson's diversity index across productive rearrangements. TCRdb's version of the immuneACCESS table is confined to in-frame rearrangements and falls short of the full clone set. An unresolved V gene accounts for under half of the shortfall where checked; the remainder is of unknown origin. Clone size and V and J calls were adopted from that table, with D and trimming inferred from the DNA. Across this sample there are almost 50,000 clones, with about 80% seen only once. The ten largest clones represent 25% of the sample.

About this clone: It has no known antigen specificity. No clone much larger than this one lies a single base away; base qualities are absent.

Inclusive of the bounding cysteine and phenylalanine, the CDR3 is 19 residues long. Just the 57-base CDR3 DNA is kept, in frame starting at base 1. V trim: 4 bases; J trim: 4 bases; unmatched bases: 12. Sequences SGHRS (CDR1) and YFSETQ (CDR2) are obtained from the germline V gene. Each collaborating institution followed its own protocols to collect whole blood in K2EDTA tubes. For TCRbeta analysis, collaborators shipped samples in one of three forms: frozen whole blood, isolated PBMCs, or DNA extracted from either of those sample types. Sample: peripheral blood. The chain joins TRBV5-1 to TRBJ2-2; TRBD2 agrees with 14 junctional bases. The receptor was derived from a man between 65 and 80 years old with acute or convalescent COVID-19. The DNA reads TGCGCCAGCAGCAAAGCCCGGACTAGCGGGGGGCCCAGCACCGGGGAGCTGTTTTTT. This yields the protein CASSKARTSGGPSTGELFF.